The 16 T cell receptor beta chains given below trace back to one sample, sequenced in a study of shared clonotypes between healthy human individuals. The assay was immunoSEQ multiplex PCR, and TCRdb's table has in-frame clones only and misses some. The sample carries 640,000 or so clones, approximately 79% recorded once. The sample consisted of memory CD4+ T cells sorted from blood. The subset was: CD45RA-negative fraction. The source is a woman under 40 in good health.

The chain uses TRBV30 and TRBJ2-5; 8 bases map to TRBD1. Per the germline V gene, CDR1 is GTSNPN and CDR2 is SVGIG (reference sequence). The CDR3 has 15 amino acids. V lost 0 bases and J lost 5; bases outside the gene matches: 8. As DNA, the CDR3 is TGTGCCTGGAGTGTAACCGGGACAGGCAGTGAGACCCAGTACTTC. Encoded protein: CAWSVTGTGSETQYF.

The chain recombines TRBV18 with TRBJ1-1, with TRBD1 matching 7 bases. Germline V CDR1 and CDR2: KGHSH, LQKENI. CDR3 length: 15 amino acids. Trimming took 4 bases from V and 0 from J; bases not matched to a gene: 5. The CDR3: CASSLSGTVNTEAFF. CDR3 nucleotides: TGTGCCAGCTCACTGAGTGGGACAGTGAACACTGAAGCTTTCTTT.

The rearrangement uses TRBV11-3 and TRBJ2-1; D is undetermined. Germline V gives CDR1 SGHNT, CDR2 YENEEA. V lost 2 bases and J lost 7, with 3 bases in between. This CDR3 has 11 residues. This CDR3 is CASSLRNEQFF. The CDR3, as DNA: TGTGCCAGCAGCTTACGGAATGAGCAGTTCTTC. Supplemented by reference TRBV11-3 and TRBJ2-1, the full variable domain reads EAGVVQSPRYKIIEKKQPVAFWCNPISGHNTLYWYLQNLGQGPELLIRYENEEAVDDSQLPKDRFSAERLKGVDSTLKIQPAELGDSAVYLCASSLRNEQFFGPGTRLTVL.

There are many counts of this clone. The chain carries TRBV29-1 and TRBJ1-1; D may be TRBD1 (5 bases). The CDR3 loop spans 15 amino acids. V was pared by 3 bases and J by 3 bases, with 17 bases between. Germline-derived CDR1 and CDR2 are SQVTM and ANQGSEA. The CDR3 DNA follows: TGCAGCGTTGATCCTCATGAGAAAGGGGACACTGAAGCTTTCTTT. It yields the protein CSVDPHEKGDTEAFF.

V gene TRBV18 combines with J gene TRBJ2-1; D is ambiguous. The V and J ends lost 0 bases and 0 bases respectively, with 9 bases between them. The CDR3 spans 16 residues. The germline V gene encodes CDR1 KGHSH and CDR2 LQKENI. The DNA for the CDR3 is TGTGCCAGCTCACCACCGTTGCGGAGCTCCTACAATGAGCAGTTCTTC. It is translated as CASSPPLRSSYNEQFF.

V and J are TRBV9 and TRBJ1-6; TRBD1 is a possible D gene (6 bases). Germline values: CDR1 SGDLS, CDR2 YYNGEE. Trimming shortened V by 2 bases and J by 13 bases, and 13 bases separated the two germline ends. The CDR3 is made up of 13 amino acids. CDR3 nucleotide sequence: TGTGCCAGCAGCGTGGGACAAGGCCCTCCCCTCCACTTT. This encodes CASSVGQGPPLHF. The entire variable domain, with the rest obtained from reference TRBV9 and TRBJ1-6, is as follows: DSGVTQTPKHLITATGQRVTLRCSPRSGDLSVYWYQQSLDQGLQFLIQYYNGEERAKGNILERFSAQQFPDLHSELNLSSLELGDSALYFCASSVGQGPPLHFGNGTRLTVT.

This clone was found once. The rearrangement joins TRBV7-2 to TRBJ2-7; D gene uncertain. Germline V lookup: CDR1 SGHTA, CDR2 FQGNSA. Trimming took off 5 bases at V and 3 bases at J, with 8 bases between the two ends. CDR3 length equals 12 residues. For the CDR3, the DNA is TGTGCCAGCAGCGCAGGCCACTACGAGCAGTACTTC. As protein: CASSAGHYEQYF.

The chain joins TRBV2 to TRBJ2-7; TRBD2 matches 9 bases. The CDR3 sequence is 15 residues long. Trimming took 5 bases from V and 3 from J; bases not matched to a gene: 8. Germline V gene sequence: CDR1 SNHLY, CDR2 FYNNEI. The CDR3, as DNA: TGTGCCAGCAGTCCCAATAGCGGGGGCGGCTACGAGCAGTACTTC. The encoded protein is CASSPNSGGGYEQYF.

This rearrangement joins TRBV18 to TRBJ2-7; the match to TRBD1 covers 9 bases. This CDR3 spans 15 amino acids. V lost 6 bases to trimming and J lost 5 bases; unmatched junction nucleotides: 11. Germline CDR1 reads KGHSH; CDR2 reads LQKENI. As DNA, the CDR3 is TGTGCCAGCTCTCCCGGGACAGGGACGAGGAACGAGCAGTACTTC. Encoded protein: CASSPGTGTRNEQYF.

The chain recombines TRBV27 with TRBJ2-7; D gene unclear. In germline, CDR1 is MNHEY, CDR2 SMNVEV (reference sequence). V was trimmed by 5 bases and J by 5 bases, leaving 19 bases between them. The CDR3 runs to 15 residues. The CDR3 DNA sequence: TGTGCCAGCAGTATCTCGGACCTTCGAAGGGACGAGCAGTACTTC. It is translated as CASSISDLRRDEQYF.

This chain joins TRBV27 and TRBJ1-1; D uncertain. Trimming removed 2 bases at V and 3 bases at J, with 7 bases between. Germline V gives CDR1 MNHEY, CDR2 SMNVEV (reference sequence). There are 13 residues in the CDR3. The CDR3 DNA sequence: TGTGCCAGCAGTTTAAACAGCTACACTGAAGCTTTCTTT. This sequence encodes CASSLNSYTEAFF.

This rearrangement joins TRBV28 to TRBJ1-2; 12 bases match TRBD1. Germline CDR1 reads MDHEN; CDR2 reads SYDVKM. After removal of 9 bases from V and 5 bases from J, the junction contained 13 bases not matched to a gene. This CDR3 contains 16 residues. The CDR3 nucleotides are TGTGCCAGTACTGGAGCTCGGGGACAGGGGGCTTATGGCTACACCTTC. Encoded protein: CASTGARGQGAYGYTF.

The genes are TRBV7-2 and TRBJ2-7, with 9 bases lining up with TRBD2. Looked up from germline, CDR1 is SGHTA and CDR2 is FQGNSA. This CDR3 spans 16 amino acids. Trimming removed 1 base from V and 2 bases from J; junction bases left unmatched: 6. CDR3: CASSLGILAGPYEQYF. CDR3 DNA sequence: TGTGCCAGCAGCTTAGGGATTCTAGCGGGACCCTACGAGCAGTACTTC.

This chain uses TRBV18 with TRBJ2-1, with 8 bases matching TRBD2. After removal of 2 bases from V and 8 bases from J, the junction contained 5 bases not matched to a gene. CDR3 size: 14 residues. The V gene's germline CDR1 is KGHSH and CDR2 LQKENI. CDR3 DNA: TGTGCCAGCTCACCAGTTAGCGGGATCGATGAGCAGTTCTTC. This sequence encodes CASSPVSGIDEQFF.

This clone was found a few times. This chain joins TRBV7-2 and TRBJ2-5, with 9 bases aligning to TRBD2. This CDR3 is 15 amino acids long. V lost 5 bases and J lost 7; bases outside the gene matches: 11. The germline gives CDR1 SGHTA, CDR2 FQGNSA. The CDR3 DNA reads as TGTGCCAGCAGCCCCCGGGCCAGCGGGAGGTTGACCCAGTACTTC. Its protein is CASSPRASGRLTQYF.

V and J are TRBV10-1 and TRBJ2-7, with no clear D. From germline, CDR1 is WNHNN and CDR2 SYGVQD (reference sequence). V was clipped by 6 bases and J by 2 bases, with 14 bases between them. The CDR3 totals 14 residues. In DNA, the CDR3 is TGCGCCAGCAGATTAGACCGAACTACCTACGAGCAGTACTTC. Its protein is CASRLDRTTYEQYF.